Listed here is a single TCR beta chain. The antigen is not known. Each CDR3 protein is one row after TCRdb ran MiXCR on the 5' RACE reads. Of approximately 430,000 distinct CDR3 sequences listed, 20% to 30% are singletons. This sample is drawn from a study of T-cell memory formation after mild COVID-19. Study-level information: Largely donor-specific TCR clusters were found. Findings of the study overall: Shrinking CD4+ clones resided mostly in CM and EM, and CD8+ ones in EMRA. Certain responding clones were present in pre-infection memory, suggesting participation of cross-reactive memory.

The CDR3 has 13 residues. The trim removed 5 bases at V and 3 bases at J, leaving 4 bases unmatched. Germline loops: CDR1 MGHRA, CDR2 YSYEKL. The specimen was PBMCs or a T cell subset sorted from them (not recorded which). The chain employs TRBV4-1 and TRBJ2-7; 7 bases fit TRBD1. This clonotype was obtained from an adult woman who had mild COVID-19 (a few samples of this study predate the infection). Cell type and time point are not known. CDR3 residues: CASSKGTVYEQYF. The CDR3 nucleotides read TGCGCCAGCAGCAAGGGGACAGTCTACGAGCAGTACTTC.